This passage covers 26 T cell receptor beta chains from one sample sequenced in a study of shared clonotypes between healthy human individuals. The assay was immunoSEQ multiplex PCR, and TCRdb's table has in-frame clones only and misses some. The repertoire includes more than 1.2 million clones, around 98.5% of them detected once, and 0.36% sits in the top ten. Sequenced: naive CD4+ T cells sorted from blood. Subset here: CD45RA+ positively selected. The source is a man aged 25-40 years in good health.

The chain couples TRBV10-1 to TRBJ2-1, with 11 bases fitting TRBD2. The germline V gene encodes CDR1 WNHNN and CDR2 SYGVQD (reference sequence). This CDR3 is built from 14 residues. V lost 8 bases to trimming and J lost 3 bases; unmatched junction nucleotides: 3. The CDR3 region is CASPGTSGYNEQFF. The DNA for the CDR3 is TGCGCCAGCCCCGGGACTAGCGGCTACAATGAGCAGTTCTTC.

This chain uses TRBV27 with TRBJ2-7, with 7 bases matching TRBD1. Germline loops: CDR1 MNHEY, CDR2 SMNVEV (reference sequence). The V gene end was trimmed by 5 bases and the J gene end by 1 base; junction bases not matched to a gene: 5. There are 14 residues in the CDR3. In DNA form, the CDR3 reads TGTGCCAGCAGTCCGGACAGGCGATCCTACGAGCAGTACTTC. Translating gives CASSPDRRSYEQYF.

The rearrangement links TRBV18 to TRBJ1-4; D uncertain. The CDR3 consists of 13 residues. V gave up 3 bases and J gave up 4 bases, with 6 bases separating them. Germline assignment: CDR1 KGHSH and CDR2 LQKENI. CDR3 nucleotide sequence: TGTGCCAGCTCACCGCGGATTAATGAAAAACTGTTTTTT. This sequence encodes CASSPRINEKLFF.

The genes are TRBV28 and TRBJ2-7; D might be TRBD1 or TRBD2, each matching 5 bases. From germline, CDR1 is MDHEN and CDR2 SYDVKM. The CDR3 has 15 amino acids. V was clipped by 7 bases and J by 3 bases, with 19 bases between them. The CDR3 protein is CASNSRRDRFYEQYF. CDR3 coding DNA: TGTGCCAGCAATTCGCGACGGGACCGCTTCTACGAGCAGTACTTC.

J is TRBJ2-1 and V is TRBV5-1; 7 bases align to TRBD2. The CDR3 contains 17 residues. J gave up 5 bases and V 2 bases, and 13 bases lay outside the gene matches. Germline-derived CDR1 and CDR2 are SGHRS and YFSETQ. Written as DNA, the CDR3 is TGCGCCAGCAGCTTCGGGCATCGGGGGGAATGGAACAATGAGCAGTTCTTC. It translates to CASSFGHRGEWNNEQFF.

The count of this clone is one. V gene TRBV10-3 combines with J gene TRBJ1-2; a possible D gene is TRBD1 (6 bases). CDR1 is ENHRY and CDR2 is SYGVKD in the germline V gene. The CDR3 sequence is 11 residues long. V dropped 11 bases and J dropped 4 bases, with 11 bases sitting between them. The CDR3 nucleotides read TGTGCCTCCGGGGGCACCTATGGCTACACCTTC. This codes for CASGGTYGYTF.

This clone was observed once. The V gene is TRBV19, the J gene TRBJ1-5; TRBD1 might be the D (5 bases). V lost 3 bases, J lost 3 bases, and 12 bases lay in between. The germline CDR1 and CDR2 sequences are LNHDA and SQIVND (reference sequence). There are 15 residues in the CDR3. CDR3 amino acids: CASSIPGTDNQPQHF. Here the CDR3 DNA reads TGTGCCAGTAGTATCCCCGGGACGGACAATCAGCCCCAGCATTTT.

V is TRBV28 and J is TRBJ2-5; 12 bases align to TRBD1. The CDR3 covers 16 residues. Germline loops: CDR1 MDHEN, CDR2 SYDVKM. V lost 4 bases, J lost 5 bases, and 8 bases stayed unmatched. CDR3 amino acids: CASSSPGQGAEETQYF. As DNA, the CDR3 is TGTGCCAGCAGTTCGCCGGGACAGGGGGCTGAGGAGACCCAGTACTTC.

The chain has TRBV7-2 and TRBJ1-2; the D gene is possibly TRBD1 (5 bases). The CDR3 is made up of 14 amino acids. In germline, CDR1 is SGHTA, CDR2 FQGNSA. Deletions cut 4 bases from V and 5 bases from J, with 14 bases between. The CDR3, as DNA: TGTGCCAGCAGCTCCTCGGGGGTTGCTTATGGCTACACCTTC. Protein product: CASSSSGVAYGYTF.

The chain links TRBV6-1 to TRBJ2-7; maybe TRBD2 (5 bases). CDR1 and CDR2 (germline): MNHNS, SASEGT. The CDR3 spans 13 residues. V was clipped by 4 bases and J by 2 bases, with 9 bases between them. The CDR3 spells CASSADLAYEQYF. In nucleotides, the CDR3 is TGTGCCAGCAGTGCGGACTTAGCCTACGAGCAGTACTTC.

This sequence joins TRBV7-9 and TRBJ1-4, with no clear D. The CDR3 totals 14 residues. The germline gives CDR1 SEHNR, CDR2 FQNEAQ (reference sequence). V was shortened by 5 bases and J by 5 bases, with 12 bases between the two germline ends. The chain's CDR3 is CASSLRSENEKLFF. In DNA form, the CDR3 reads TGTGCCAGCAGCCTCCGATCAGAAAATGAAAAACTGTTTTTT.

The chain uses TRBV5-1 and TRBJ2-7, with unresolved D. Germline-derived CDR1 and CDR2 are SGHRS and YFSETQ. The CDR3 is 11 residues long. V dropped 0 bases and J dropped 5 bases, with 3 bases sitting between them. CDR3 protein: CASSLVDEQYF. CDR3 DNA: TGCGCCAGCAGCTTGGTTGACGAGCAGTACTTC.

V usage is TRBV21-1 and J usage is TRBJ2-7; the listed D gene, TRBD1, was not tested against the DNA. TRBV21-1 is classified as a pseudogene. The CDR3 contains 14 residues. This chain's CDR3 is CASSKAGQCSEQYF. CDR3 coding DNA: TGTGCCAGCAGCAAGGCCGGACAGTGCAGCGAGCAGTACTTC.

This clone showed up just once. V usage is TRBV6-4 and J usage is TRBJ1-5; the D gene is possibly TRBD1 (5 bases). Trimming took 10 bases from V and 0 from J, leaving 16 bases between them. CDR3 length: 15 residues. Germline CDR1 is MRHNA and CDR2 is SNTAGT. For the CDR3, the DNA is TGTGCCACCCCCAAGGGGCGGACTAGCAATCAGCCCCAGCATTTT. Residues: CATPKGRTSNQPQHF.

The chain joins TRBV4-1 to TRBJ2-1; D call uncertain. V dropped 4 bases and J dropped 3 bases, with 10 bases sitting between them. CDR1 and CDR2 (germline): MGHRA, YSYEKL. The CDR3 contains 14 residues. In DNA, the CDR3 is TGCGCCAGCAGCCCGTGGATACACTACAATGAGCAGTTCTTC. Translation gives CASSPWIHYNEQFF.

The chain has TRBV28 and TRBJ1-1, with unresolved D. The germline CDR1 and CDR2 sequences are MDHEN and SYDVKM. The CDR3 spans 13 residues. Between the trimmed V and J ends, which lost 7 bases and 4 bases, there was a span of 13 bases. Here the CDR3 reads CASTIPGSTEAFF. The CDR3 nucleotides are TGTGCCAGCACCATACCCGGGTCCACTGAAGCTTTCTTT.

The chain links TRBV2 to TRBJ2-2; D is unresolved. The ends were cut back, 6 bases at V and 0 bases at J, with 11 bases in the middle. The CDR3 runs to 15 residues. The V gene's germline CDR1 is SNHLY and CDR2 FYNNEI. The chain's CDR3 is CASSAEHPNTGELFF. CDR3 in DNA: TGTGCCAGCAGCGCGGAGCACCCGAACACCGGGGAGCTGTTTTTT.

This chain connects TRBV14 to TRBJ2-2; TRBD2 might be the D (5 bases). Germline V gene lookup returns CDR1 SGHDN and CDR2 FVKESK. This CDR3 has 13 residues. The germline V and J ends were trimmed by 1 base and 8 bases, with 8 bases remaining between them. The chain's CDR3 is CASSQVREGELFF. The CDR3 DNA reads as TGTGCCAGCAGCCAAGTGAGGGAGGGGGAGCTGTTTTTT.

This chain connects TRBV7-2 to TRBJ2-7; unclear D gene. V lost 1 base to trimming and J lost 0 bases, with 10 bases between them. The CDR3 length is 15 residues. The germline gives CDR1 SGHTA, CDR2 FQGNSA. CDR3 bases: TGTGCCAGCAGCTTAGTGAGAATCTTCTCCTACGAGCAGTACTTC. It yields the protein CASSLVRIFSYEQYF.

The rearrangement uses TRBV11-2 and TRBJ1-1; D is unclear. The length of the CDR3 is 16 residues. Trimming left V 4 bases short and J 1 base short, with 16 bases between. Germline-derived CDR1 and CDR2 are SGHAT and FQNNGV. CDR3 sequence (DNA): TGTGCCAGCAGCTCGACCCGCCCTGGTGGGAACACTGAAGCTTTCTTT. It specifies CASSSTRPGGNTEAFF.

This chain links TRBV5-1 with TRBJ2-1; 15 bases line up with TRBD2. The V gene end was trimmed by 3 bases and the J gene end by 10 bases; junction bases not matched to a gene: 14. Germline assignment: CDR1 SGHRS and CDR2 YFSETQ. The CDR3 is 18 amino acids. CDR3 sequence (DNA): TGCGCCAGCAGCTCAGAAATCACCGGGACTAGCGGGAGGCGGGAGCAGTTCTTC. Protein: CASSSEITGTSGRREQFF.

This clone is a singleton in its sample. The V gene is TRBV7-6, the J gene TRBJ1-1, with a tentative D call TRBD1 (5 bases). Germline assignment: CDR1 SGHVS and CDR2 FNYEAQ. V lost 5 bases, J lost 1 base, and 23 bases lay in between. The CDR3 loop spans 18 amino acids. The CDR3 nucleotides read TGTGCCAGCAGCCTAGGTAGGGGCGTCCCTTTAACGAACACTGAAGCTTTCTTT. Amino acid sequence: CASSLGRGVPLTNTEAFF.

This chain uses TRBV6-1 with TRBJ2-5; 16 positions agree with TRBD2. The CDR3 is made up of 18 amino acids. CDR1 MNHNS and CDR2 SASEGT come from the germline V gene. J lost 4 bases, V lost 4 bases, and 9 bases had no gene match. CDR3 sequence: CASSAGTSGRAGGETQYF. The CDR3 nucleotides read TGTGCCAGCAGTGCTGGGACTAGCGGGAGGGCCGGTGGAGAGACCCAGTACTTC.

The chain combines TRBV9 with TRBJ2-7; D might be TRBD1 or TRBD2, each matching 5 bases. Germline CDR1 reads SGDLS; CDR2 reads YYNGEE. The CDR3 covers 14 residues. Trimming pared 0 bases from V and 0 bases from J, leaving 7 bases between. In nucleotides, the CDR3 is TGTGCCAGCAGCGTAGGGGACCCCTCCTACGAGCAGTACTTC. Protein: CASSVGDPSYEQYF.

As for this clone: Other DNA variants within this sample encode the same CDR3. DNA for the CDR3: TGTGCCAGCAGTCGAGGACCGAGCTCTGGAAACACCATATATTTT. As protein: CASSRGPSSGNTIYF. The chain carries TRBV6-5 and TRBJ1-3, with D hard to call. V lost 5 bases, J lost 0 bases, and 11 bases lay in between. The CDR3 extends over 15 amino acids. Germline V gene sequence: CDR1 MNHEY, CDR2 SVGAGI.

The chain is built from TRBV2 and TRBJ2-4, with TRBD1 identical over 10 bases. After removal of 9 bases from V and 9 bases from J, the junction contained 11 bases not matched to a gene. The CDR3 is 14 amino acids. Germline CDR1 and CDR2: SNHLY and FYNNEI. CDR3 region: CASQDRGKAVIQYF. The CDR3 DNA reads as TGTGCCAGTCAGGACAGGGGGAAAGCGGTCATTCAGTACTTC.